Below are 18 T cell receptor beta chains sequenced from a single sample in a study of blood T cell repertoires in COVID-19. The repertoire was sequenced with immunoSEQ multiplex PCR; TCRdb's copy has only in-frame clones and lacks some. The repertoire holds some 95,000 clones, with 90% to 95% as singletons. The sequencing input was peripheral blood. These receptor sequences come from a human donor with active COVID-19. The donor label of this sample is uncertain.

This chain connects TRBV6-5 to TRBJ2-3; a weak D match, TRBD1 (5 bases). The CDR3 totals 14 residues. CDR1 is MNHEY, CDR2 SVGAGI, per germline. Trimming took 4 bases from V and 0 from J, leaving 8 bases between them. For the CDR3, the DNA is TGTGCCAGCAGTTCAGGGCTTAGCACAGATACGCAGTATTTT. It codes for CASSSGLSTDTQYF.

DNA of the CDR3: TGCGCCAGCAGCTTTCAGCCAGGGGTCAACACTGAAGCTTTCTTT. Its protein is CASSFQPGVNTEAFF. V is TRBV5-1 and J is TRBJ1-1, with D maybe TRBD1 (6 bases). The CDR3 length is 15 residues. V was clipped by 2 bases and J by 2 bases, with 13 bases between them. CDR1 is SGHRS and CDR2 is YFSETQ in the germline V gene.

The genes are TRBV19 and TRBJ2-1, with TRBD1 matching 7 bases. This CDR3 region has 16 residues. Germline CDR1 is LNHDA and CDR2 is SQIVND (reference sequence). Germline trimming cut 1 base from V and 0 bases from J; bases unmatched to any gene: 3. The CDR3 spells CASSIGGTVSYNEQFF. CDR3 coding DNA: TGTGCCAGTAGTATAGGAGGGACAGTCTCCTACAATGAGCAGTTCTTC.

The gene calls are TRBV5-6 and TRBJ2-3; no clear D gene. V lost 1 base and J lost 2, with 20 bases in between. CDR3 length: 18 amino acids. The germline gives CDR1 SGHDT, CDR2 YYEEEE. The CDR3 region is CASSLFLDWLLSTDTQYF. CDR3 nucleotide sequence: TGTGCCAGCAGCTTGTTCCTAGATTGGCTTTTGTCCACAGATACGCAGTATTTT.

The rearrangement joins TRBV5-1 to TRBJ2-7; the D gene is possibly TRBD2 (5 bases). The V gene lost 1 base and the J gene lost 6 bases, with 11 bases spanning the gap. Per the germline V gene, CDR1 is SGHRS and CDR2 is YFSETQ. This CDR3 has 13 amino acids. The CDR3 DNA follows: TGCGCCAGCAGCTTGAATCAGGCGGGCGAGCAGTACTTC. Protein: CASSLNQAGEQYF.

CDR3 sequence reads: CASSSSGSNNYGYTF. The CDR3 DNA is TGTGCCAGCAGCTCCTCCGGGTCGAACAACTATGGCTACACCTTC. J is TRBJ1-2 and V is TRBV9; D not resolved. V lost 4 bases and J 2 bases, leaving 15 bases between the germline ends. CDR3 length equals 15 residues. The germline gives CDR1 SGDLS, CDR2 YYNGEE.

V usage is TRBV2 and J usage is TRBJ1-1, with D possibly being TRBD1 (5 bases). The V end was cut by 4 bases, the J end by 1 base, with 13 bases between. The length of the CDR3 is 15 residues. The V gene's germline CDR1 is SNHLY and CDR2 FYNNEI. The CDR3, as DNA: TGTGCCAGCAGTGGGACACTACAACAGAACACTGAAGCTTTCTTT. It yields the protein CASSGTLQQNTEAFF.

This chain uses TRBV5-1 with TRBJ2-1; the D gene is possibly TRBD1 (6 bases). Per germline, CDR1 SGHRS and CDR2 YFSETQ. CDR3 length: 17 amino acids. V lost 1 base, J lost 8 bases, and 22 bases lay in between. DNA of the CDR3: TGCGCCAGCAGCTTGACAAAAGCCTCGAACAGGGTTGATGAGCAGTTCTTC. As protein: CASSLTKASNRVDEQFF.

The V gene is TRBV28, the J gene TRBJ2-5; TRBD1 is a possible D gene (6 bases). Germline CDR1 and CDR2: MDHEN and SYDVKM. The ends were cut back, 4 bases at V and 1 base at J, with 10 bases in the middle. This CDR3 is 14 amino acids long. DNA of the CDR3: TGTGCCAGCAGTTCCGGACAGTTCCAAGAGACCCAGTACTTC. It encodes CASSSGQFQETQYF.

CDR3 DNA: TGTGCTAGTGGTTTGTTGGCAGGGCCTTCCGGGGAGCTGTTTTTT. Its translation is CASGLLAGPSGELFF. V is TRBV12-5 and J is TRBJ2-2; a possible D gene is TRBD1 (5 bases). Trimming stripped 2 bases from V and 6 bases from J, with 13 bases between. The CDR3 is 15 amino acids. The V gene's germline CDR1 is LGHNT and CDR2 FRNRAP.

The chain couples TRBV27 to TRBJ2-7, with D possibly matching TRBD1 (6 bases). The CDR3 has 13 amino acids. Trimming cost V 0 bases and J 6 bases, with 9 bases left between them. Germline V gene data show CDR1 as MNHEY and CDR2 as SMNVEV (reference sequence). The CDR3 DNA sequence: TGTGCCAGCAGTTTATCTACAGGGATCGAGCAGTACTTC. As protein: CASSLSTGIEQYF.

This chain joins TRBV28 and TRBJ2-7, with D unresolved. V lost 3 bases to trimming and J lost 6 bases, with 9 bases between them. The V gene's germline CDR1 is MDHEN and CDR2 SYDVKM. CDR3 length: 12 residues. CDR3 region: CASSLGIGEQYF. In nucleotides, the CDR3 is TGTGCCAGCAGTTTGGGCATCGGCGAGCAGTACTTC.

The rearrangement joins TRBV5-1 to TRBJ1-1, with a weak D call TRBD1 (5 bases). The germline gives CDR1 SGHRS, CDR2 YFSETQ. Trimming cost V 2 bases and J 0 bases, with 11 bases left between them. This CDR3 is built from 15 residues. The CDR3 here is CASSFQEGMNTEAFF. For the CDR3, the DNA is TGCGCCAGCAGCTTCCAGGAGGGGATGAACACTGAAGCTTTCTTT.

The CDR3 sequence: CSVVGQGVFF. The CDR3, as DNA: TGCAGCGTTGTAGGACAGGGAGTTTTCTTT. The rearrangement uses TRBV29-1 and TRBJ1-1; 8 bases map to TRBD1. Germline CDR1 and CDR2: SQVTM and ANQGSEA. The CDR3 has 10 residues. With V trimmed by 4 bases and J by 13 bases, 5 bases remained unmatched. Filled out from reference TRBV29-1 and TRBJ1-1, the complete variable domain reads SAVISQKPSRDICQRGTSLTIQCQVDSQVTMMFWYRQQPGQSLTLIATANQGSEATYESGFVIDKFPISRPNLTFSTLTVSNMSPEDSSIYLCSVVGQGVFFGQGTRLTVV.

In nucleotides, the CDR3 is TGTGCCAGTAGTGCCGCCGGGACAGGGTATAATGAGCAGTTCTTC. Translated: CASSAAGTGYNEQFF. The chain combines TRBV19 with TRBJ2-1, with 9 bases matching TRBD1. The ends lost 5 bases at V and 7 bases at J; junction bases unmatched: 9. The germline V gene encodes CDR1 LNHDA and CDR2 SQIVND (reference sequence). CDR3 length: 15 residues. The whole variable domain, filled in from reference TRBV19 and TRBJ2-1, reads DGGITQSPKYLFRKEGQNVTLSCEQNLNHDAMYWYRQDPGQGLRLIYYSQIVNDFQKGDIAEGYSVSREKKESFPLTVTSAQKNPTAFYLCASSAAGTGYNEQFFGPGTRLTVL.

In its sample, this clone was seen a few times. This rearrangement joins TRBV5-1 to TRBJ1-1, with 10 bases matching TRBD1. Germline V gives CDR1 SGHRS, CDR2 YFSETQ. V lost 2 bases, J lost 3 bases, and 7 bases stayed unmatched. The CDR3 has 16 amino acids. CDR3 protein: CASSFFTGTGDTEAFF. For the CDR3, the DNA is TGCGCCAGCAGCTTCTTTACCGGGACAGGGGACACTGAAGCTTTCTTT.

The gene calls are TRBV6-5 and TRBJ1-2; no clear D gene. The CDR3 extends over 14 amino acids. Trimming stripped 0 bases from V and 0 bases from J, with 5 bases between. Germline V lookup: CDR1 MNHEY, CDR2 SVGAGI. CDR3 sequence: CASSYSRTNYGYTF. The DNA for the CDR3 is TGTGCCAGCAGTTACTCGAGAACTAACTATGGCTACACCTTC.

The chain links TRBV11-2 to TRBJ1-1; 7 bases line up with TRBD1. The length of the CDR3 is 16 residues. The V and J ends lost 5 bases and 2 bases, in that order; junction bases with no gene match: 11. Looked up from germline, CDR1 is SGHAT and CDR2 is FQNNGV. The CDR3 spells CASSLQGFMDNTEAFF. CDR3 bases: TGTGCCAGCAGCCTACAGGGGTTCATGGATAACACTGAAGCTTTCTTT.